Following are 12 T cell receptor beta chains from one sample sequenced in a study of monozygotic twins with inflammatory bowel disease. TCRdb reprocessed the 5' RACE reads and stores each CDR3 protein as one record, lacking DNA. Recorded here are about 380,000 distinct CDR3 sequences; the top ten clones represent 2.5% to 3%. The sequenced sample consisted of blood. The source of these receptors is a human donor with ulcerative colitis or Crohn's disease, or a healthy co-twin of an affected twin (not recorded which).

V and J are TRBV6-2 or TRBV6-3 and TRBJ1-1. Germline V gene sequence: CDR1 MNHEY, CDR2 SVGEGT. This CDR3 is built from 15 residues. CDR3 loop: CASSFSGKMNTEAFF.

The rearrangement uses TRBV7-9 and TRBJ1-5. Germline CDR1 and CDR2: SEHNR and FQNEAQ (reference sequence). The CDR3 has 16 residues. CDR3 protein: CASSSGRGYSNQPQHF.

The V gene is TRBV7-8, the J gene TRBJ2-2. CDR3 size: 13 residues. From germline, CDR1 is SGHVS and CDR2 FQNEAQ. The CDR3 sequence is CASSETVTGELFF. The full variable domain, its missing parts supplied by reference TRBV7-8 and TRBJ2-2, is GAGVSQSPRYKVAKRGQDVALRCDPISGHVSLFWYQQALGQGPEFLTYFQNEAQLDKSGLPSDRFFAERPEGSVSTLKIQRTQQEDSAVYLCASSETVTGELFFGEGSRLTVL.

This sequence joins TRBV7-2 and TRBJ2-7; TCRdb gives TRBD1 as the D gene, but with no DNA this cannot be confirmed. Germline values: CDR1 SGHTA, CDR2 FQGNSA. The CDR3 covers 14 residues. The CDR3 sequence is CASTKSTGSHEQYF. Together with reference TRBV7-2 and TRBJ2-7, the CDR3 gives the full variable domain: GAGVSQSPSNKVTEKGKDVELRCDPISGHTALYWYRQSLGQGLEFLIYFQGNSAPDKSGLPSDRFSAERTGGSVSTLTIQRTQQEDSAVYLCASTKSTGSHEQYFGPGTRLTVT.

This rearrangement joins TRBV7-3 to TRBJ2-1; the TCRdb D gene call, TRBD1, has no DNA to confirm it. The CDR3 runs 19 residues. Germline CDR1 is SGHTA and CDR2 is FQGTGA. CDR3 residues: CASSLSGSKTGRNYNEQFF. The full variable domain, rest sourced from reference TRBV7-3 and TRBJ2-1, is GAGVSQTPSNKVTEKGKYVELRCDPISGHTALYWYRQSLGQGPEFLIYFQGTGAADDSGLPNDRFFAVRPEGSVSTLKIQRTERGDSAVYLCASSLSGSKTGRNYNEQFFGPGTRLTVL.

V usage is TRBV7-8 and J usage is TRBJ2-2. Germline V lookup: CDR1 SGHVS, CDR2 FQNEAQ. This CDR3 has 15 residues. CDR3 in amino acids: CASSFIWGNTGELFF.

The CDR3 loop is CASSKRRATAAFYEQYF. The chain uses TRBV5-1 and TRBJ2-7; TCRdb returns TRBD1, unconfirmable since there is no DNA. The CDR3 spans 17 residues. Germline V gives CDR1 SGHRS, CDR2 YFSETQ.

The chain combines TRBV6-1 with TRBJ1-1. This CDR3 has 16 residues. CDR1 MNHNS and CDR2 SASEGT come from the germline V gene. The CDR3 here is CASSPSQRNTNTEAFF.

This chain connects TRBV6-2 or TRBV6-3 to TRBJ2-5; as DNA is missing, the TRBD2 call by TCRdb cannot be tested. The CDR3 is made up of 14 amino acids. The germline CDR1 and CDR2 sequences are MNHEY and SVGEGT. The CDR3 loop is CASTRRGGQETQYF.

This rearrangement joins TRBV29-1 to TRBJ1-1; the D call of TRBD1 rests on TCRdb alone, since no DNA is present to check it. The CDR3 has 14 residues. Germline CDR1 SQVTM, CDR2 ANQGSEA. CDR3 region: CSVSYTTGFTEAFF.

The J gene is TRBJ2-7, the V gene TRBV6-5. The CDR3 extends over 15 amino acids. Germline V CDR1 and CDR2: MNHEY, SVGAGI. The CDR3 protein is CASSYSEARSYEQYF.

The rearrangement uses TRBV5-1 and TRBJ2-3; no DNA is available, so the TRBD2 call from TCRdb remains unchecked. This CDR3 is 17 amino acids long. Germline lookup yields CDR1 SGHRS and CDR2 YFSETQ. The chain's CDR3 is CASSRLGRGAGTDTQYF. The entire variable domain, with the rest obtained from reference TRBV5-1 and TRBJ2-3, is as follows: KAGVTQTPRYLIKTRGQQVTLSCSPISGHRSVSWYQQTPGQGLQFLFEYFSETQRNKGNFPGRFSGRQFSNSRSEMNVSTLELGDSALYLCASSRLGRGAGTDTQYFGPGTRLTVL.